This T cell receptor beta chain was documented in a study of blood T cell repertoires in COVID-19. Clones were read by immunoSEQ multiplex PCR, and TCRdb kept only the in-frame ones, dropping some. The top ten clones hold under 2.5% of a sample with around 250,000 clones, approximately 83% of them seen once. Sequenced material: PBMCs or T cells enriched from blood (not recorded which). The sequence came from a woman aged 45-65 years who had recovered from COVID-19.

The CDR3 bases are TGTGCCAGCACCCCGGACAGGGGATCCTACGAGCAGTACTTC. Translated: CASTPDRGSYEQYF. The chain joins TRBV7-8 to TRBJ2-7, with 9 nucleotides matching TRBD1. The CDR3 totals 14 residues. The trim removed 7 bases at V and 1 base at J, leaving 5 bases unmatched. Germline V gives CDR1 SGHVS, CDR2 FQNEAQ.